This T cell receptor beta chain comes out of a study of blood T cell repertoires in COVID-19. In the study overall: Both acute and convalescent COVID-19 samples were obtained from the United States, Italy and Spain. The cDNA or gDNA used as material had been derived from T cells, B-cell-depleted T cells, or PBMCs.

Sequencing used immunoSEQ multiplex PCR; TCRdb keeps in-frame clones, though not all of them. Of some 180,000 clones detected, around 85% appear once; the ten largest clones hold approximately 8%. Unmatched junction bases numbered 11, after V lost 6 bases and J lost 3 bases. This CDR3 is 17 amino acids long. Germline-derived CDR1 and CDR2 are SGHDN and FVKESK. The clonotype comes from a woman aged 55-69 years with acute or convalescent COVID-19. Source material: peripheral blood. V is TRBV14 and J is TRBJ1-3, with 10 bases that match TRBD1. The CDR3 DNA is TGTGCCAGCAGTCAGGGGGACAGGGGAGCAGGTGGAAACACCATATATTTT. Protein product: CASSQGDRGAGGNTIYF. Full variable domain (remainder filled in from reference TRBV14 and TRBJ1-3): EAGVTQFPSHSVIEKGQTVTLRCDPISGHDNLYWYRRVMGKEIKFLLHFVKESKQDESGMPNNRFLAERTGGTYSTLKVQPAELEDSGVYFCASSQGDRGAGGNTIYFGEGSWLTVV.